These T cell receptor beta chains were read from a single sample in a study of cytomegalovirus exposure and HLA in healthy donors. Measured with immunoSEQ multiplex PCR; TCRdb has only the in-frame clones, and not every one. The table has about 200,000 clones, 12% seen once. Sequencing input: PBMCs. Every receptor here comes from a man in his fifties in good health and CMV-seropositive. Both conserved end residues are part of each CDR3. The D gene is left open where the match is weak. The size field is filled for only some rows; it gives once, few, many or a size class.

>TRBV5-1|-|TRBJ2-3|-
CASSSQSTDTQYF
TGCGCCAGCAGCTCCCAGAGCACAGATACGCAGTATTTT
>TRBV7-7|TRBD2|TRBJ2-7|few
CASSLELAGEQYF
TGTGCTAGCAGCTTAGAACTAGCGGGCGAGCAGTACTTC
>TRBV28|-|TRBJ1-2|many
CASSDYLVGYGYTF
TGTGCCAGCAGCGATTACTTGGTTGGCTATGGCTACACCTTC
>TRBV23-1|-|TRBJ1-6|-
CASSQGQISSYNSPLHF
TGCGCCAGCAGTCAAGGACAGATAAGCTCCTATAATTCACCCCTCCACTTT
>TRBV4-3|TRBD2|TRBJ2-1|-
CASSQDHGTSSYNEQFF
TGCGCCAGCAGCCAAGACCATGGGACTAGCTCCTACAATGAGCAGTTCTTC
>TRBV11-3|TRBD2|TRBJ2-1|-
CASSLAPGGFYNEQFF
TGTGCCAGCAGCTTAGCGCCGGGAGGATTCTACAATGAGCAGTTCTTC
>TRBV15|TRBD1|TRBJ2-7|few
CATKIGRRGRDYEQYF
TGTGCCACCAAGATCGGACGCAGGGGGCGAGACTACGAGCAGTACTTC
>TRBV6-6|-|TRBJ1-2|few
CASSTPAGGYTF
TGTGCCAGCAGTACGCCTGCGGGTGGCTACACCTTC
>TRBV5-6|-|TRBJ2-2|few
CASSFALRSNTGELFF
TGTGCCAGCAGCTTCGCGTTGCGATCCAACACCGGGGAGCTGTTTTTT
>TRBV5-4|-|TRBJ2-7|few
CASSQPSSYEQYF
TGTGCCAGCAGCCAACCTAGCTCCTACGAGCAGTACTTC
>TRBV19|-|TRBJ1-1|few
CASSMGRYTEAFF
TGTGCCAGTAGTATGGGCAGGTACACTGAAGCTTTCTTT
>TRBV5-4|TRBD1|TRBJ2-5|-
CASSSTDRGPKETQYF
TGTGCCAGCAGCTCCACGGACAGGGGGCCGAAAGAGACCCAGTACTTC
>TRBV6-5|TRBD2|TRBJ2-4|-
CASSYSGGIQYF
TGTGCCAGCAGTTACTCCGGGGGGATTCAGTACTTC
>TRBV30|TRBD1|TRBJ1-2|-
CAWSQGAETYGYTF
TGTGCCTGGAGTCAGGGGGCAGAGACCTATGGCTACACCTTC
>TRBV19|TRBD1|TRBJ1-6|-
CASRPGQGRSPLHF
TGTGCCAGTAGACCGGGACAGGGACGATCACCCCTCCACTTT
>TRBV7-2|-|TRBJ2-5|-
CASSRTPGEVETQYF
TGTGCCAGCAGCCGCACTCCCGGGGAGGTAGAGACCCAGTACTTC
>TRBV30|-|TRBJ1-4|few
CAYKGGDNEKLFF
TGTGCCTACAAAGGGGGAGATAATGAAAAACTGTTTTTT
>TRBV9|TRBD1|TRBJ2-1|-
CASSVRETGGLHNEQFF
TGTGCCAGCAGCGTGAGAGAGACAGGGGGCTTGCACAATGAGCAGTTCTTC
>TRBV7-9|-|TRBJ1-1|-
CASSLDAVEAFF
TGTGCCAGCAGCTTAGACGCAGTTGAAGCTTTCTTT
>TRBV6-6|-|TRBJ2-7|-
CASSKLGGSGEQYF
TGTGCCAGCAGCAAACTCGGGGGTTCTGGCGAGCAGTACTTC
>TRBV7-9|-|TRBJ1-2|-
CASSLGGANGYTF
TGTGCCAGCAGCTTGGGGGGGGCTAATGGCTACACCTTC
>TRBV2|TRBD1|TRBJ1-3|few
CASRRTGSSGNTIYF
TGTGCCAGCAGGAGGACAGGGAGCTCTGGAAACACCATATATTTT
>TRBV4-2|TRBD2|TRBJ2-2|few
CASSQGGLAGVNGELFF
TGTGCCAGCAGCCAAGGTGGGCTAGCGGGGGTTAACGGGGAGCTGTTTTTT
>TRBV7-8|TRBD1|TRBJ1-2|-
CASSPTGGYGYTF
TGTGCCAGCAGCCCAACAGGGGGCTATGGCTACACCTTC
>TRBV14|TRBD1|TRBJ2-5|-
CASSQLRDRVPETQYF
TGTGCCAGCAGCCAACTCCGGGACAGGGTTCCAGAGACCCAGTACTTC
>TRBV9|-|TRBJ1-6|few
CASSAYEIFLPLHF
TGTGCCAGCAGCGCATACGAGATTTTTCTCCCCCTCCACTTT
>TRBV2|-|TRBJ1-4|-
CASRGQTTNEKLFF
TGTGCCAGCAGAGGACAGACAACTAATGAAAAACTGTTTTTT
>TRBV9|-|TRBJ2-3|once
CASSRLAEDTQYF
TGTGCCAGCAGCAGGCTAGCTGAGGATACGCAGTATTTT
>TRBV7-6|TRBD1|TRBJ1-5|few
CASSLAGGSNQPQHF
TGTGCCAGCAGCTTAGCAGGGGGCAGCAATCAGCCCCAGCATTTT
>TRBV4-3|TRBD1|TRBJ1-5|-
CAGSQDRGGNQPQHF
TGCGCCGGCAGCCAAGACAGGGGTGGCAATCAGCCCCAGCATTTT
>TRBV10-3|TRBD1|TRBJ2-6|-
CAIGRDRGGGSGANVLTF
TGTGCCATCGGCCGGGACAGGGGTGGAGGGTCTGGGGCCAACGTCCTGACTTTC
>TRBV6-6|TRBD1|TRBJ1-1|few
CAASGGGQGAFF
TGTGCCGCCTCAGGAGGGGGACAGGGAGCTTTCTTT
>TRBV27|-|TRBJ2-3|few
CASSLGNPSTDTQYF
TGTGCCAGCAGTTTGGGCAATCCTAGCACAGATACGCAGTATTTT
>TRBV18|TRBD1|TRBJ1-2|-
CASSPSGQGNGYTF
TGTGCCAGCTCACCTTCGGGACAGGGGAATGGCTACACCTTC
>TRBV27|TRBD1|TRBJ1-2|few
CASTPQPDRGYGYTF
TGTGCCAGCACCCCACAACCCGACAGGGGCTATGGCTACACCTTC
>TRBV5-1|-|TRBJ1-2|-
CASSRAAGDEGYTF
TGCGCCAGCAGCCGGGCTGCAGGGGATGAAGGCTACACCTTC
>TRBV9|TRBD1|TRBJ1-1|few
CASSLTGGWGTEAFF
TGTGCCAGCAGCCTCACAGGGGGCTGGGGCACTGAAGCTTTCTTT
>TRBV7-9|-|TRBJ1-6|-
CASSYKGIYNSPLHF
TGTGCCAGCAGCTACAAGGGGATCTATAATTCACCCCTCCACTTT
>TRBV7-2|TRBD1|TRBJ2-1|few
CASSPGPGRGYEGEQFF
TGTGCCAGCAGCCCGGGCCCCGGCAGGGGGTATGAAGGTGAGCAGTTCTTC
>TRBV5-1|-|TRBJ1-1|-
CASSWEAGNTEAFF
TGCGCCAGCAGCTGGGAGGCCGGGAACACTGAAGCTTTCTTT
>TRBV9|-|TRBJ1-6|few
CASSTRDIRNSPLHF
TGTGCCAGCAGCACGAGGGACATCAGGAATTCACCCCTCCACTTT
>TRBV7-6|-|TRBJ1-4|few
CASSSGSFGTNEKLFF
TGTGCCAGCAGCTCCGGGTCCTTTGGAACTAATGAAAAACTGTTTTTT
>TRBV9|TRBD2|TRBJ2-4|-
CASSVGTSGGLAKNIQYF
TGTGCCAGCAGCGTAGGGACTAGCGGGGGACTAGCCAAAAACATTCAGTACTTC
>TRBV5-1|TRBD1|TRBJ1-2|few
CASSPGTGDGYTF
TGCGCCAGCAGCCCCGGGACAGGGGATGGCTACACCTTC
>TRBV11-3|-|TRBJ2-2|few
CASSLVFFRGNTGELFF
TGTGCCAGCAGCTTAGTGTTCTTCCGAGGGAACACCGGGGAGCTGTTTTTT
>TRBV5-1|TRBD1|TRBJ1-3|-
CASTSQGVGSGNTIYF
TGCGCCAGCACTTCGCAGGGGGTTGGGTCTGGAAACACCATATATTTT
>TRBV5-8|-|TRBJ2-1|once
CASSLGQGGFNEQFF
TGTGCCAGCAGCTTGGGGCAGGGGGGATTCAATGAGCAGTTCTTC
>TRBV6-4|TRBD1|TRBJ1-2|few
CASTRGQAGYTF
TGTGCCAGCACCCGGGGACAGGCTGGCTACACCTTC
>TRBV7-2|TRBD2|TRBJ2-5|-
CASSWTSGGAVETQYF
TGTGCCAGCAGCTGGACTAGCGGGGGGGCCGTAGAGACCCAGTACTTC
>TRBV27|-|TRBJ1-5|-
CASSSHREGQPQHF
TGTGCCAGCAGTTCCCACAGGGAGGGACAGCCCCAGCATTTT
>TRBV19|-|TRBJ1-2|-
CASSIEGGGHGYAF
TGTGCCAGTAGTATTGAGGGCGGAGGGCATGGCTACGCCTTC
>TRBV2|TRBD2|TRBJ2-1|few
CASSRTSGEREQFF
TGTGCCAGCAGTAGGACTAGCGGGGAGCGAGAGCAGTTCTTC
>TRBV7-8|-|TRBJ2-3|few
CASSPPRELDTQYF
TGTGCCAGCAGCCCCCCTCGGGAGCTGGATACGCAGTATTTT
>TRBV7-6|-|TRBJ2-2|-
CASSLVAWGRGTGELFF
TGTGCCAGCAGCTTAGTCGCGTGGGGGCGAGGAACCGGGGAGCTGTTTTTT
>TRBV5-6|-|TRBJ1-2|few
CASSSNGRNGYTF
TGTGCCAGCAGCTCCAATGGGAGAAATGGCTACACCTTC
>TRBV2|-|TRBJ2-5|-
CASTPGQETQYF
TGTGCCAGCACCCCGGGGCAAGAGACCCAGTACTTC
>TRBV29-1|TRBD1|TRBJ2-3|-
CSTGGDRRPISTDTQYF
TGCAGCACTGGTGGGGACAGGAGACCCATTAGCACAGATACGCAGTATTTT